This T cell receptor (beta chain) was sequenced for a study of shared clonotypes between healthy human individuals. The donors were all Caucasian adults (living in Nashville, Tennessee). Using immunoSEQ multiplex PCR, the repertoire was profiled, and TCRdb retains in-frame clones only, with some absent. The sample records about 2.4 million clones, roughly 93% being singletons. In the case of this clone: The antigen is not known.

Study-level results: Sharing across four donors was seen in about 5% of naive CD4 clonotypes. Non-shared clonotypes were found to have lower generation probabilities than the clonotypes that were shared by all four of the sorted-subset donors.

The sequencing input was naive CD4+ T cells from PBMCs. Described subset: CD45RA+ positively selected. The clonotype comes from a man younger than 35 in good health. Some clones in this sample may be carry-over from other donors' samples.

In DNA, the CDR3 is TGCGCCAGCAGCCAGGGGACAGGGGGCAGCGGGGAGCTGTTTTTT. As protein: CASSQGTGGSGELFF. The chain combines TRBV5-1 with TRBJ2-2, with 12 positions matching TRBD1. Trimming took 4 bases from V and 7 from J; bases not matched to a gene: 5. The germline V gene has CDR1 SGHRS and CDR2 YFSETQ. The CDR3 has 15 amino acids.